The T cell receptor beta chain under discussion was sequenced for a study of graft-versus-host responses after intestinal transplantation. A total of 14 residues make up the CDR3, ends included. Germline lookup yields CDR1 MNHEY and CDR2 SVGAGI. This clone was counted a single time. No antigen is known for it. The DNA is left out, because the CDR3 cannot be placed on it with certainty; the CDR3 is given as TCRdb lists it. The data were produced by immunoSEQ multiplex PCR, yet TCRdb's version contains in-frame clones alone and is incomplete. This table has approximately 81,000 clones, roughly 84% appearing once.

The chain recombines TRBV6-5 with TRBJ1-1. The sequences come from unstimulated CD8+ T cells sorted from spleen or lymph node cells, collected before transplant. This TCR was recovered from a human donor who was the organ donor for an intestinal transplant. This CDR3 is CASSYFGEDTEAFF.